The entry that follows covers one T cell receptor (beta chain) sequence. Its antigen is not known. The data originate from a study of CD8+ T cells in alopecia areata. Whole-study context: Tofacitinib therapy took 6 to 18 months; 6 months off drug came after.

Isolated RNA was reverse transcribed into cDNA used as the sequencing template. Some clones are missing from TCRdb's copy, which holds only in-frame ones; the method was immunoSEQ multiplex PCR. The repertoire holds 140,000 to 150,000 clones, with about 60% as singletons. Those with alopecia areata gave lesional scalp punch biopsies and peripheral blood. Trimming took off 7 bases at V and 0 bases at J, with 16 bases between the two ends. Looked up from germline, CDR1 is GTSNPN and CDR2 is SVGIG (reference sequence). CDR3 size: 16 residues. Study conclusions and caveats: TCRs were shared less clearly across patients than in mice, possibly for HLA-related reasons.

This TCR derives from a human donor with alopecia areata. This chain connects TRBV30 to TRBJ2-6; no reliable D call. The material was CD4+ T cells sorted from blood, obtained at week 0. DNA of the CDR3: TGTGCCTATAGCAGGCCGTGGGGCTCTGGGGCCAACGTCCTGACTTTC. Translating it yields CAYSRPWGSGANVLTF.